This entry features one TCR beta chain sequence. Its antigen is unknown. The CDR3 has 11 residues. Germline CDR1 and CDR2: MDHEN and SYDVKM. The V and J ends lost 8 bases and 2 bases respectively, with 4 bases between them. Primers included in the PCR were 60 Vbeta and 13 Jbeta primers. Under the authors' procedure: In a later analysis, 80 million to 100 million unique TCR beta chains included roughly 11 million shared by two or more donors. This table comes from immunoSEQ multiplex PCR, and its TCRdb copy is limited to in-frame clones, with some not included. The V and J calls and clone size come from that table; D and trimming were worked out from the DNA. This sample has around 200,000 clones, with around four fifths found just once. The data stem from a study of cytomegalovirus exposure and HLA in healthy donors. Study-level points and caveats: Most CMV-associated TCR beta chains appeared HLA-restricted in a later analysis.

This chain uses TRBV28 with TRBJ1-5, with no clear D. This receptor was obtained from a woman in her thirties or forties in good health and CMV-seronegative. What was sequenced was PBMCs. The CDR3 sequence is CASRRNQPQHF. CDR3 nucleotides: TGTGCCAGCCGTCGCAATCAGCCCCAGCATTTT.